The clone carrying this T cell receptor beta chain appeared once. The source of the sample is a study of blood T cell repertoires in COVID-19. Across the study: PBMCs, B-cell-depleted T cells, or T cells provided the cDNA or gDNA that made up the material.

Participants, about 18 to 90 years old, spanned 25 or so US areas. Cohorts were based on clinical histories the participants reported. V shed 1 base, J shed 3 bases, and the junction held 6 bases outside the gene matches. CDR1 and CDR2 (germline): SGHRS, YFSETQ. The CDR3 totals 15 residues. Per the study methods: Nucleated cell counts were estimated from reference gene primer amplification. Profiled with immunoSEQ multiplex PCR; TCRdb holds only in-frame clones, not every one. V and J calls and clone size follow that table, whereas D and trimming were derived from the DNA. The sample includes 200,000 to 250,000 clones, about four fifths of them seen just once.

The source of this sequence is a woman aged 50 to 65 with acute COVID-19. The rearrangement uses TRBV5-1 and TRBJ2-7; 8 nucleotides match TRBD2. The sequencing sample was made of PBMCs or T cells enriched from blood (not recorded which). The CDR3 loop is CASSLIVSGNYEQYF. In nucleotides, the CDR3 is TGCGCCAGCAGCTTGATTGTTAGCGGGAACTACGAGCAGTACTTC.